These 5 T cell receptor beta chains originate from one sample sequenced in a study of Ad26.COV2.S vaccination and SARS-CoV-2 variants (dated by TCRdb to 2020 to 2023). Sample treatment or condition, as interpreted from the label and publication: around 19 received Ad26.COV2.S at low or high dose, single or two shots; 5 received placebo; per-sample allocation not given. For vaccine and placebo recipients, repertoires were sequenced using samples collected on day 63 after the first injection. The method behind the library was the immunoSEQ multiplex PCR assay. What TCRdb holds here is the immuneACCESS table cut down to in-frame rearrangements. Part of the clones is not present; checked against another copy, under half of the missing clones reflect an unresolved V gene, and the others are unexplained. This sample has 330,000 or so clones in its table, and roughly nine tenths of those were observed once. The ten most abundant clones make up about 5% of the sample.

This material consisted of peripheral blood, taken in a trial of Ad26.COV2.S vaccine versus placebo. The receptors were sampled from a person aged 18-65 years who received the Ad26.COV2.S COVID-19 vaccine or a placebo.

The V and J genes are TRBV3-1 (or the pseudogene TRBV3-2) and TRBJ1-1; tentative D call: TRBD1 (6 bases). V lost 1 base and J lost 2, with 11 bases in between. Looked up from germline, CDR1 is LGHDT and CDR2 is YNNKEL (reference sequence). There are 15 residues in the CDR3. The chain's CDR3 is CASSQGTDVNTEAFF. CDR3 coding DNA: TGTGCCAGCAGCCAAGGGACAGACGTAAACACTGAAGCTTTCTTT.

The chain joins TRBV9 to TRBJ2-3; possibly TRBD2 for D (5 bases). The CDR3 is made up of 15 amino acids. Germline V gene sequence: CDR1 SGDLS, CDR2 YYNGEE. Trimming stripped 0 bases from V and 0 bases from J, with 8 bases between. In DNA, the CDR3 is TGTGCCAGCAGCGTAGCTAGGACTAGCACAGATACGCAGTATTTT. Translation gives CASSVARTSTDTQYF.

CDR3 nucleotide sequence: TGCGCCAGCAGCCAAGTCATGAACACTGAAGCTTTCTTT. The encoded protein is CASSQVMNTEAFF. The rearrangement uses TRBV4-3 and TRBJ1-1; no clear D. CDR1 LGHNA and CDR2 YSLEER come from the germline V gene. The CDR3 covers 13 residues. V lost 1 base and J 0 bases, leaving 3 bases between the germline ends.

V and J are TRBV3-1 (or the pseudogene TRBV3-2) and TRBJ2-1; 7 bases are shared with TRBD2. Germline CDR1 LGHDT, CDR2 YNNKEL (reference sequence). Losses at the gene ends were 4 bases for V and 0 bases for J; bases not matched to a gene: 3. The CDR3 is 15 residues long. The CDR3 DNA sequence: TGTGCCAGCAGCCCCTTAGCGGGCTCCTACAATGAGCAGTTCTTC. Translation gives CASSPLAGSYNEQFF.

This sequence joins TRBV7-2 and TRBJ1-4, with D unresolved. Germline lookup yields CDR1 SGHTA and CDR2 FQGNSA. CDR3 length equals 12 residues. The germline V and J ends were trimmed by 4 bases and 8 bases, with 8 bases remaining between them. The CDR3 DNA is TGTGCCAGCAGCTCCGTGGGCGAAAAACTGTTTTTT. Translation gives CASSSVGEKLFF.